This TCR beta chain is from a study of identical twins. Study-wide results and caveats: Insertion counts were lower in abundant cord blood beta clonotypes, a trend that memory repertoires did not show. Compared with models, monozygotic twins showed more out-of-frame TCR alpha sharing. Out-of-frame alpha sequences shared by twins showed excess low generation probability.

Healthy Caucasian donors formed the entire cohort. TCRdb called the 5' RACE reads again in MiXCR, with one record for every CDR3 protein. The repertoire has 350,000 to 450,000 distinct CDR3 sequences, 18% of them found once; the top ten carry 10% to 15%. CDR3 length equals 12 residues. Germline V gene data show CDR1 as SEHNR and CDR2 as FQNEAQ (reference sequence). V was pared by 5 bases and J by 12 bases, with 14 bases between. This clonotype was seen more than once but under ten times. What it binds is not known. The specimen was naive T cells sorted from blood. The TCR originated in a man aged 50 or older in good health. V gene TRBV7-9 combines with J gene TRBJ2-1; D is ambiguous. The CDR3 DNA follows: TGTGCCAGCAGCCTAGATGGCGTTAGGCAGTTCTTC. Its translation: CASSLDGVRQFF. Based on the CDR3 plus reference TRBV7-9 and TRBJ2-1, the full variable domain is DTGVSQNPRHKITKRGQNVTFRCDPISEHNRLYWYRQTLGQGPEFLTYFQNEAQLEKSRLLSDRFSAERPKGSFSTLEIQRTEQGDSAMYLCASSLDGVRQFFGPGTRLTVL.